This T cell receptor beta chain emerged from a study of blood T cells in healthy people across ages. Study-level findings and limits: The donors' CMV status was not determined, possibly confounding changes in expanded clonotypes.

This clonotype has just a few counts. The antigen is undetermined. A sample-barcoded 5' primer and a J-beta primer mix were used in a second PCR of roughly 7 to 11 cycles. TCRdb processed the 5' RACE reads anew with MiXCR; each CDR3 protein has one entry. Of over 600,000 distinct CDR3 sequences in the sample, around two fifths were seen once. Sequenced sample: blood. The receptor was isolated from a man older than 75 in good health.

DNA for the CDR3: TGTGCCAGCAGTTACTCCGATTCGGGGGGTGGAGAGACCCAGTACTTC. Translated, it gives CASSYSDSGGGETQYF. The chain uses TRBV6-5 and TRBJ2-5, with 7 bases matching TRBD2. The CDR3 runs 16 residues. CDR1 and CDR2 (germline): MNHEY, SVGAGI. Trimming removed 0 bases from V and 4 bases from J; junction bases left unmatched: 8.